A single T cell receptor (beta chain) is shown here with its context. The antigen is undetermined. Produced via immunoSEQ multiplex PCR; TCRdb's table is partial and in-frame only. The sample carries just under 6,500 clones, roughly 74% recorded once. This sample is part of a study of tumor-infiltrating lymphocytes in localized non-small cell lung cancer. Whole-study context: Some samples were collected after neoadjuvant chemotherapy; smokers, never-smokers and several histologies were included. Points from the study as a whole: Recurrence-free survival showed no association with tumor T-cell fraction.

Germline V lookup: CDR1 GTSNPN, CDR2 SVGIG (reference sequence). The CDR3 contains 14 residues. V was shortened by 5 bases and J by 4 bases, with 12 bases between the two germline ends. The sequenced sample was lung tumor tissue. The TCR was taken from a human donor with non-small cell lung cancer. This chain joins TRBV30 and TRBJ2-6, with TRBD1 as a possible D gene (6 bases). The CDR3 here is CAWVRGTGANVLTF. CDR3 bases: TGTGCCTGGGTGAGGGGGACCGGGGCCAACGTCCTGACTTTC.